The 27 T cell receptor beta chains below come from one sample, sequenced in a study of blood T cell repertoires in COVID-19. Assay: immunoSEQ multiplex PCR; the TCRdb copy retains only in-frame clones and omits some. The sample lists roughly 86,000 clones, over 80% occurring once. The sequenced sample was peripheral blood. Every receptor here comes from a woman aged 70-85 years with acute or convalescent COVID-19.

V usage is TRBV5-1 and J usage is TRBJ1-1; D gene uncertain. This CDR3 spans 13 amino acids. CDR1 and CDR2 (germline): SGHRS, YFSETQ. V was trimmed by 4 bases and J by 1 base, leaving 8 bases between them. This CDR3 reads CASSPVPNTEAFF. CDR3 DNA sequence: TGCGCCAGCAGCCCCGTCCCGAACACTGAAGCTTTCTTT.

This clone showed up many times. The V gene is TRBV7-9, the J gene TRBJ2-1; D is unresolved. Trimming removed 6 bases from V and 3 bases from J, with 15 bases in between. Germline CDR1 is SEHNR and CDR2 is FQNEAQ (reference sequence). The CDR3 covers 15 residues. CDR3 residues: CASRPLSRNYNEQFF. CDR3 DNA sequence: TGTGCCAGCAGACCTCTTAGCCGCAACTACAATGAGCAGTTCTTC.

Regarding this clone: At one of its ends the junction is not consistent with the germline gene, which may arise from a read error. This chain links TRBV4-1 with TRBJ2-3; TRBD1 agrees at 7 bases. Germline V lookup: CDR1 MGHRA, CDR2 YSYEKL. The CDR3 consists of 17 residues. CDR3 amino acids: CARSHAGRGRYGDTQYF. The CDR3, as DNA: TGCGCCCGCAGCCACGCCGGTAGGGGGCGGTATGGAGATACGCAGTATTTT.

The V call is TRBV30, the J call TRBJ1-4; D unresolved. The V end lost 4 bases, the J end lost 4 bases, and 7 bases lay between the germline ends. This CDR3 region has 12 residues. From germline, CDR1 is GTSNPN and CDR2 SVGIG (reference sequence). CDR3 in amino acids: CAWNILNEKLFF. Written as DNA, the CDR3 is TGTGCCTGGAATATCCTTAATGAAAAACTGTTTTTT.

This CDR3 reads CASSQGPNEKLFF. CDR3 DNA sequence: TGTGCCAGCAGCCAAGGTCCGAATGAAAAACTGTTTTTT. J is TRBJ1-4 and V is TRBV14; D unclear. The CDR3 contains 13 residues. Per the germline V gene, CDR1 is SGHDN and CDR2 is FVKESK. V was shortened by 1 base and J by 5 bases, with 5 bases between the two germline ends. The full variable domain, its missing parts supplied by reference TRBV14 and TRBJ1-4, is EAGVTQFPSHSVIEKGQTVTLRCDPISGHDNLYWYRRVMGKEIKFLLHFVKESKQDESGMPNNRFLAERTGGTYSTLKVQPAELEDSGVYFCASSQGPNEKLFFGSGTQLSVL.

The chain joins TRBV19 to TRBJ2-7; 8 bases align to TRBD1. The trim removed 4 bases at V and 3 bases at J, leaving 8 bases unmatched. CDR3 length: 15 amino acids. Per germline, CDR1 LNHDA and CDR2 SQIVND (reference sequence). The CDR3 region is CASSNAGTGGYEQYF. DNA for the CDR3: TGTGCCAGTAGTAACGCCGGGACAGGAGGCTACGAGCAGTACTTC.

The rearrangement uses TRBV19 and TRBJ1-1; unclear D gene. Deletions cut 3 bases from V and 0 bases from J, with 14 bases between. This CDR3 contains 16 residues. Germline-derived CDR1 and CDR2 are LNHDA and SQIVND (reference sequence). The CDR3 reads CASSIAGVNMNTEAFF. DNA of the CDR3: TGTGCCAGTAGTATCGCTGGAGTCAACATGAACACTGAAGCTTTCTTT. Complete variable domain (other parts from reference TRBV19 and TRBJ1-1): DGGITQSPKYLFRKEGQNVTLSCEQNLNHDAMYWYRQDPGQGLRLIYYSQIVNDFQKGDIAEGYSVSREKKESFPLTVTSAQKNPTAFYLCASSIAGVNMNTEAFFGQGTRLTVV.

The V call is TRBV18, the J call TRBJ2-7; 10 bases match TRBD1. The V gene end was trimmed by 6 bases and the J gene end by 3 bases; junction bases not matched to a gene: 2. The germline V gene has CDR1 KGHSH and CDR2 LQKENI. This CDR3 has 13 residues. The CDR3 region has the DNA TGTGCCAGCTCGACAGGGGGCGACTACGAGCAGTACTTC. This sequence encodes CASSTGGDYEQYF.

V usage is TRBV6-5 and J usage is TRBJ2-3; 9 nucleotides match TRBD1. Trimming removed 10 bases from V and 4 bases from J; junction bases left unmatched: 9. Germline V CDR1 and CDR2: MNHEY, SVGAGI. CDR3 length: 14 amino acids. The CDR3 DNA is TGTGCCACTAAGACAGGGGGGACGGCAGATACGCAGTATTTT. Translation: CATKTGGTADTQYF.

V is TRBV11-3 and J is TRBJ2-5; TRBD1 matches at 9 bases. V trimming: 5 bases; J trimming: 5 bases; junction bases outside the gene matches: 9. Germline assignment: CDR1 SGHNT and CDR2 YENEEA. The CDR3 runs 15 residues. The CDR3 sequence is CASSPGQGKWETQYF. The CDR3 DNA reads as TGTGCCAGCAGCCCGGGACAGGGTAAATGGGAGACCCAGTACTTC.

The rearrangement uses TRBV18 and TRBJ1-1, with 9 bases lining up with TRBD1. The CDR3 runs to 16 residues. Germline V gene data show CDR1 as KGHSH and CDR2 as LQKENI. The trim removed 3 bases at V and 0 bases at J, leaving 5 bases unmatched. The CDR3 loop is CASSPRQGGMNTEAFF. Here the CDR3 DNA reads TGTGCCAGCTCACCGCGACAGGGGGGAATGAACACTGAAGCTTTCTTT.

The V call is TRBV3-1 (or the pseudogene TRBV3-2), the J call TRBJ1-2; 10 bases fit TRBD1. Germline lookup yields CDR1 LGHDT and CDR2 YNNKEL (reference sequence). The CDR3 spans 12 residues. J lost 8 bases, V lost 6 bases, and 3 bases had no gene match. CDR3 sequence: CASRGQGFGYTF. The CDR3, as DNA: TGTGCCAGCAGGGGACAGGGGTTCGGCTACACCTTC.

J is TRBJ1-2 and V is TRBV5-1; possible D gene TRBD1, 5 bases. The germline V gene has CDR1 SGHRS and CDR2 YFSETQ. V was trimmed by 4 bases and J by 8 bases, leaving 21 bases between them. CDR3 length: 15 residues. The DNA of the CDR3 is TGCGCCAGCAGCACGGACCGGGACTCATCTTACGGCTACACCTTC. This codes for CASSTDRDSSYGYTF.

The chain is built from TRBV24-1 and TRBJ2-1; 7 nucleotides match TRBD2. V dropped 0 bases and J dropped 7; count of bases not matched to a gene: 14. Germline CDR1 and CDR2: KGHDR and SFDVKD. The length of the CDR3 is 18 residues. This chain's CDR3 is CATSDLNSGDQVVNEQFF. CDR3 nucleotide sequence: TGTGCCACCAGTGATTTGAACAGCGGGGACCAAGTTGTGAATGAGCAGTTCTTC.

The rearrangement uses TRBV5-1 and TRBJ1-1; weak D call: TRBD1 (6 bases). V was pared by 1 base and J by 8 bases, with 15 bases between. Germline V gene lookup returns CDR1 SGHRS and CDR2 YFSETQ. This CDR3 spans 14 amino acids. The CDR3 DNA follows: TGCGCCAGCAGCTTGAATTCAGGGGTCCCGGAAGCTTTCTTT. Translated, it gives CASSLNSGVPEAFF.

The J gene is TRBJ1-2, the V gene TRBV27; a possible D gene is TRBD1 (6 bases). The CDR3 loop spans 13 amino acids. V was cut by 5 bases and J by 4 bases, with 11 bases left in between. Germline CDR1 is MNHEY and CDR2 is SMNVEV (reference sequence). The CDR3 spells CASSVGTSYGYTF. The CDR3 DNA reads TGTGCCAGCAGTGTGGGGACATCCTATGGCTACACCTTC.

The chain has TRBV10-1 and TRBJ2-3; D is possibly TRBD2 (6 bases). Germline lookup yields CDR1 WNHNN and CDR2 SYGVQD (reference sequence). V was trimmed by 3 bases and J by 6 bases, leaving 10 bases between them. The length of the CDR3 is 13 residues. The CDR3 DNA reads as TGCGCCAGCAGTGATTTTCGGGAGGATACGCAGTATTTT. Protein product: CASSDFREDTQYF.

V usage is TRBV15 and J usage is TRBJ1-4; TRBD1 matches 7 bases. J was trimmed by 6 bases and V by 0 bases; bases with no gene match: 4. CDR3 length equals 15 residues. Germline V gene data show CDR1 as LNHNV and CDR2 as YYDKDF (reference sequence). CDR3 loop: CATSRDRDSYEKLFF. DNA for the CDR3: TGTGCCACCAGCAGAGATAGGGACAGCTATGAAAAACTGTTTTTT.

This rearrangement joins TRBV10-3 to TRBJ2-1; 10 nucleotides line up with TRBD1. This CDR3 is 14 amino acids long. In germline, CDR1 is ENHRY, CDR2 SYGVKD. Unmatched junction bases numbered 6, after V lost 5 bases and J lost 8 bases. CDR3 nucleotide sequence: TGTGCCATCAGTACTGTGGGGACAGGGGATGAGCAGTTCTTC. This translates into CAISTVGTGDEQFF.

This chain joins TRBV5-1 and TRBJ1-2; possibly TRBD1 for D (5 bases). CDR1 is SGHRS, CDR2 YFSETQ, per germline. The V gene lost 1 base and the J gene lost 7 bases, with 11 bases spanning the gap. This CDR3 contains 13 residues. The CDR3 region is CASSLLSGSGYTF. The DNA of the CDR3 is TGCGCCAGCAGCTTGTTATCAGGGTCTGGCTACACCTTC.

This clone was picked up a small number of times. This chain connects TRBV2 to TRBJ1-3, with D perhaps matching TRBD1 (5 bases). The CDR3 extends over 15 amino acids. Trimming pared 5 bases from V and 4 bases from J, leaving 15 bases between. In germline, CDR1 is SNHLY, CDR2 FYNNEI. CDR3 region: CASSSGSFEGNTIYF. The CDR3 DNA sequence: TGTGCCAGCAGTTCAGGGTCATTCGAGGGAAACACCATATATTTT.

This clone was detected a few times. This chain connects TRBV6-5 to TRBJ1-5, with D perhaps TRBD1 (5 bases). This CDR3 spans 14 amino acids. CDR1 and CDR2 from the germline V gene are MNHEY and SVGAGI. V lost 6 bases to trimming and J lost 7 bases, with 16 bases between them. CDR3: CASRVDSGRQPQHF. The CDR3 region has the DNA TGTGCCAGCAGGGTAGACAGTGGGAGGCAGCCCCAGCATTTT.

The genes are TRBV7-2 and TRBJ1-4; TRBD1 aligns across 9 bases. Germline lookup yields CDR1 SGHTA and CDR2 FQGNSA. This CDR3 is built from 15 residues. V gave up 1 base and J gave up 7 bases; unmatched junction bases: 4. The CDR3 loop is CASSLGGTGPEKLFF. CDR3 bases: TGTGCCAGCAGCTTAGGAGGGACAGGGCCTGAAAAACTGTTTTTT.

J is TRBJ2-7 and V is TRBV25-1; the D is unclear. Germline V gene sequence: CDR1 MGHDK, CDR2 SYGVNS. Deletions cut 3 bases from V and 2 bases from J, with 11 bases between. The CDR3 has 14 residues. CDR3 residues: CASSEAPWPYEQYF. CDR3 nucleotides: TGTGCCAGCAGTGAGGCCCCCTGGCCCTACGAGCAGTACTTC.

The gene calls are TRBV5-1 and TRBJ1-2; the D gene is possibly TRBD1 (6 bases). The length of the CDR3 is 16 residues. The ends were cut back, 1 base at V and 2 bases at J, with 15 bases in the middle. Germline CDR1 and CDR2: SGHRS and YFSETQ. CDR3 region: CASSLQPGAGNYGYTF. DNA for the CDR3: TGCGCCAGCAGCTTGCAACCAGGGGCTGGAAACTATGGCTACACCTTC.

The chain has TRBV7-9 and TRBJ2-5; D possibly corresponds to TRBD2 (5 bases). Trimming took off 0 bases at V and 2 bases at J, with 13 bases between the two ends. The V gene's germline CDR1 is SEHNR and CDR2 FQNEAQ (reference sequence). The CDR3 totals 16 residues. CDR3 nucleotides: TGTGCCAGCAGCTTAGCGCGACTAACGTCACAAGAGACCCAGTACTTC. Its translation is CASSLARLTSQETQYF.

This clone was seen a few times. This chain links TRBV29-1 with TRBJ2-7; 7 positions agree with TRBD1. This CDR3 region has 14 residues. Germline values: CDR1 SQVTM, CDR2 ANQGSEA. V dropped 5 bases and J dropped 1; count of bases not matched to a gene: 8. The CDR3 loop reads CSVRPPGQSYEQYF. The CDR3 DNA is TGCAGCGTTCGACCCCCGGGACAGTCCTACGAGCAGTACTTC.